The rows below give T cell receptor beta chains drawn from one sample of a study of T cell repertoires in cytomegalovirus infection. From the reads, TCRdb called clonotypes with MiXCR, one entry per CDR3 protein. The sample has fewer than 700,000 distinct CDR3 sequences; 20% to 25% are singletons. Sequencing used CD8+ T cells from PBMCs. These receptors all come from a human donor in good health (CMV status not recorded). Some clones in this sample may be carry-over from other donors' samples. Both conserved end residues are part of each CDR3. The D gene is left open where the match is weak. Expanded clones are given a class, and other clones once, few, many or no size at all.

TRBJ2-2,-,TRBV7-9,-,CASSLSENTGELFF,TGTGCCAGCAGCTTATCTGAGAACACCGGGGAGCTGTTTTTT
TRBJ1-1,-,TRBV6-2/TRBV6-3,-,CASSPVQTGSSEAFF,TGTGCCAGCAGCCCCGTCCAAACAGGGAGTTCTGAAGCTTTCTTT
TRBJ1-4,many,TRBV6-5,-,CASSFQARTTNEKLFF,TGTGCCAGCAGTTTCCAGGCCCGCACAACTAATGAAAAACTGTTTTTT
TRBJ2-5,-,TRBV2,TRBD1,CASNEGPGQQETQYF,TGTGCCAGCAATGAAGGGCCGGGACAGCAAGAGACCCAGTACTTC
TRBJ1-1,few,TRBV4-1,-,CASSDPSDPMNTEAFF,TGCGCCAGCAGCGATCCATCAGACCCAATGAACACTGAAGCTTTCTTT
TRBJ1-2,few,TRBV12-3/TRBV12-4,TRBD1,CASSFGTGASPYGYTF,TGTGCCAGCAGTTTCGGGACAGGGGCATCCCCCTATGGCTACACCTTC
TRBJ1-1,-,TRBV6-6,-,CASSNNRGLNTEAFF,TGTGCCAGCAGTAACAACCGGGGCTTGAACACTGAAGCTTTCTTT
TRBJ2-7,-,TRBV12-3/TRBV12-4,-,CANSLAGFYEQYF,TGTGCCAACAGTTTGGCAGGGTTCTACGAGCAGTACTTC
TRBJ2-3,few,TRBV4-3,-,CASSQGVGDTDTQYF,TGCGCCAGCAGCCAAGGGGTCGGAGACACAGATACGCAGTATTTT
TRBJ1-1,few,TRBV28,TRBD1,CASRYRGRAEAFF,TGTGCCAGCAGGTACAGGGGTCGCGCTGAAGCTTTCTTT
TRBJ2-1,many,TRBV14,-,CASSQDGQGGNEQFF,TGTGCCAGCAGCCAAGATGGCCAGGGGGGAAATGAGCAGTTCTTC
TRBJ2-7,few,TRBV20-1,TRBD2,CSAKRGGTYEQYF,TGCAGTGCTAAGCGGGGGGGTACCTACGAGCAGTACTTC
TRBJ2-1,many,TRBV6-2/TRBV6-3,-,CASSIDRNSYNEQFF,TGTGCCAGCAGTATTGACAGGAACTCCTACAATGAGCAGTTCTTC
TRBJ1-4,few,TRBV7-2,-,CASSLWTAGGEKLFF,TGTGCCAGCAGCCTCTGGACCGCTGGCGGAGAAAAACTGTTTTTT
TRBJ1-2,-,TRBV20-1,TRBD1,CSASELAGGIYGYTF,TGCAGTGCTAGCGAGCTGGCAGGGGGTATCTATGGCTACACCTTC
TRBJ2-2,few,TRBV6-5,-,CASSAGANTGELFF,TGTGCCAGCAGCGCAGGCGCGAACACCGGGGAGCTGTTTTTT
TRBJ2-1,many,TRBV7-2,-,CASSLGLAYYNEQFF,TGTGCCAGCAGCTTAGGCCTAGCTTACTACAATGAGCAGTTCTTC
TRBJ1-1,few,TRBV20-1,-,CSARDSLRTEAFF,TGCAGTGCTAGAGATAGCCTGAGGACTGAAGCTTTCTTT
TRBJ1-6,-,TRBV7-9,TRBD1,CASSLGTATYNSPLHF,TGTGCCAGCAGCCTCGGGACAGCGACCTATAATTCACCCCTCCACTTT
TRBJ2-1,once,TRBV3-1,-,CASSKTVKNEQFF,TGTGCCAGCAGCAAGACAGTCAAAAATGAGCAGTTCTTC
TRBJ1-6,-,TRBV2,-,CASRNPIILGSYNSPLHF,TGTGCCAGCAGGAACCCGATTATATTGGGCTCCTATAATTCACCCCTCCACTTT
TRBJ1-6,once,TRBV27,-,CASSFGRQVGSPLHF,TGTGCCAGCAGTTTCGGGCGACAGGTCGGCTCACCCCTCCACTTT
TRBJ2-7,-,TRBV5-1,TRBD1,CASSLRQGITGEQYF,TGCGCCAGCAGCTTACGACAGGGGATTACTGGCGAGCAGTACTTC
TRBJ2-2,many,TRBV7-2,TRBD1,CASSSEVGQGNTGELFF,TGTGCCAGCAGCTCGGAGGTGGGACAGGGGAACACCGGGGAGCTGTTTTTT
TRBJ1-6,few,TRBV7-2,-,CASTPEGLNSPLHF,TGTGCCAGCACCCCCGAGGGGCTTAATTCACCCCTCCACTTT
TRBJ1-4,many,TRBV7-9,TRBD1,CASSWTGGGEKLFF,TGTGCCAGCAGCTGGACAGGGGGGGGAGAAAAACTGTTTTTT
TRBJ2-3,-,TRBV12-5,-,CASGLVEGDTQYF,TGTGCTAGTGGTTTGGTCGAGGGAGATACGCAGTATTTT
TRBJ1-6,many,TRBV6-1,-,CASSDSGPTNSPLHF,TGTGCCAGCAGTGATTCGGGACCGACAAATTCACCCCTCCACTTT
TRBJ2-7,-,TRBV12-3/TRBV12-4,-,CASSLGGPIYEQYF,TGTGCCAGCAGTTTAGGGGGCCCGATCTACGAGCAGTACTTC
TRBJ2-1,few,TRBV24-1,-,CATSDLISGVEQFF,TGTGCCACCAGTGATCTCATCTCAGGTGTGGAGCAGTTCTTC
TRBJ1-4,-,TRBV7-9,-,CASSPLAGRANEKLFF,TGTGCCAGCAGCCCGCTGGCGGGGCGAGCTAATGAAAAACTGTTTTTT
TRBJ1-3,once,TRBV6-5,-,CASSIGNTIYF,TGTGCCAGCAGCATCGGAAACACCATATATTTT
TRBJ2-1,-,TRBV29-1,-,CSVLRNEQFF,TGCAGCGTTCTAAGGAATGAGCAGTTCTTC
TRBJ2-1,-,TRBV5-1,-,CASSIRGIDYNEQFF,TGCGCCAGCAGCATCAGGGGAATAGACTACAATGAGCAGTTCTTC
TRBJ1-2,few,TRBV7-6,TRBD1,CASSSPETGARDGYTF,TGTGCCAGCAGCTCCCCTGAGACAGGGGCGAGGGATGGCTACACCTTC
TRBJ1-5,few,TRBV7-8,-,CASSRSGRDDQPQHF,TGTGCCAGCAGCCGCTCAGGGAGGGACGATCAGCCCCAGCATTTT
TRBJ1-2,many,TRBV7-6,-,CASSFLRGATCSYGYTF,TGTGCCAGCAGCTTTCTCAGAGGGGCAACGTGCAGCTATGGCTACACCTTC
TRBJ2-5,many,TRBV6-5,-,CASSYSGGPQETQYF,TGTGCCAGCAGTTACTCGGGAGGCCCACAAGAGACCCAGTACTTC
TRBJ2-5,-,TRBV7-2,-,CASSLAGGAQETQYF,TGTGCCAGCAGCTTAGCGGGGGGGGCGCAAGAGACCCAGTACTTC
TRBJ2-3,-,TRBV4-1,-,CASSHDSPITSTDTQYF,TGCGCCAGCAGCCACGATTCGCCGATAACTAGCACAGATACGCAGTATTTT
TRBJ2-6,-,TRBV11-2,-,CASSSVQAHWANVLTF,TGTGCCAGCAGCTCCGTACAGGCGCATTGGGCCAACGTCCTGACTTTC
TRBJ2-5,few,TRBV27,TRBD1,CASSLRTGAYQETQYF,TGTGCCAGCAGTTTAAGGACAGGGGCATACCAAGAGACCCAGTACTTC
TRBJ1-1,-,TRBV29-1,-,CSVIPDGLNTEAFF,TGCAGCGTGATACCGGACGGATTGAACACTGAAGCTTTCTTT
TRBJ2-5,many,TRBV29-1,TRBD2,CSGAGTSASYQYF,TGCAGCGGCGCCGGGACTAGCGCTTCTTACCAGTACTTC
TRBJ2-5,-,TRBV7-2,TRBD1,CVSSPSGQQETQYF,TGTGTCAGCAGCCCCTCGGGACAGCAAGAGACCCAGTACTTC
TRBJ2-7,many,TRBV12-3/TRBV12-4,TRBD1,CASSPGTESYEQYF,TGTGCCAGCAGCCCCGGGACAGAATCCTACGAGCAGTACTTC
TRBJ2-1,few,TRBV4-2,-,CASSQAEQGIYNEQFF,TGTGCCAGCAGCCAAGCCGAACAGGGAATCTACAATGAGCAGTTCTTC
TRBJ1-2,-,TRBV28,TRBD1,CASRFPGQHYGYTF,TGTGCCAGCAGGTTCCCGGGACAGCATTATGGCTACACCTTC
TRBJ1-1,many,TRBV7-2,-,CASSPGFTEAFF,TGTGCCAGCAGTCCTGGGTTCACTGAAGCTTTCTTT
TRBJ2-7,many,TRBV5-6,-,CASSSGTGGEQYF,TGTGCCAGCAGCTCCGGGACGGGCGGCGAGCAGTACTTC